Listed below are T cell receptor beta chains from one sample, sequenced in a study of T cells in Graves' hyperthyroidism and ophthalmopathy. TCRdb redid the calling of the multiplex PCR reads with MiXCR, one entry per CDR3 protein. Of about 50,000 distinct CDR3 sequences in the sample, around half were seen once. Sequenced sample: peripheral blood or thyroid tissue (not recorded which). These receptors were obtained from a woman between 50 and 59 years old with Graves' hyperthyroidism. Both conserved end residues are part of each CDR3. Each record gives: V gene, D gene, clone size, J gene, CDR3 DNA, CDR3 protein. The D gene is left open where the match is weak. Size values are once, few and many counts, or a class for expanded clones, and some rows have none.

V gene: TRBV20-1; D gene: TRBD2; clone size: many; J gene: TRBJ2-7; CDR3 DNA: TGCAGTGCAAGCGTGACTAGCGGGAGTTACGAGCAGTACTTC; CDR3 protein: CSASVTSGSYEQYF
V gene: TRBV29-1; D gene: NA; clone size: NA; J gene: TRBJ1-1; CDR3 DNA: TGCAGCGTTGAAACGGGTTTGGCGAACACTGAAGCTTTCTTT; CDR3 protein: CSVETGLANTEAFF
V gene: TRBV19; D gene: NA; clone size: NA; J gene: TRBJ1-4; CDR3 DNA: TGTGCCAGTAGTCGCCTGTGGCCAGGAGAATATGAAAAACTGTTTTTT; CDR3 protein: CASSRLWPGEYEKLFF
V gene: TRBV20-1; D gene: NA; clone size: many; J gene: TRBJ2-5; CDR3 DNA: TGCAGTGCTGGATGGGGGTTCGAGGAGACCCAGTACTTC; CDR3 protein: CSAGWGFEETQYF
V gene: TRBV7-9; D gene: TRBD2; clone size: NA; J gene: TRBJ2-7; CDR3 DNA: TGTGCCAGCAGCTCAACTCGGACAGATCTAGCGGGGAACTCCTACGAGCAGTACTTC; CDR3 protein: CASSSTRTDLAGNSYEQYF
V gene: TRBV18; D gene: TRBD2; clone size: NA; J gene: TRBJ2-7; CDR3 DNA: TGTGCCAGCTCACATACCAGACTAGCGGGAGAGAGCGAGCAGTACTTC; CDR3 protein: CASSHTRLAGESEQYF
V gene: TRBV9; D gene: NA; clone size: many; J gene: TRBJ1-1; CDR3 DNA: TGTGCCAGCAGCGTAGGGGCCCAGGGAGGGGTCGGCACTGAAGCTTTCTTT; CDR3 protein: CASSVGAQGGVGTEAFF
V gene: TRBV7-8; D gene: NA; clone size: NA; J gene: TRBJ2-7; CDR3 DNA: TGTACCAGCAGTAGTTGGAGCTCCTACGAGCAGAACTTC; CDR3 protein: CTSSSWSSYEQNF
V gene: TRBV20-1; D gene: TRBD1; clone size: NA; J gene: TRBJ2-7; CDR3 DNA: TGCAGTGCTACCCGGACAGGGGGGTACGAGCAGTACTTC; CDR3 protein: CSATRTGGYEQYF
V gene: TRBV25-1; D gene: NA; clone size: NA; J gene: TRBJ2-7; CDR3 DNA: TGTGCCAGCATGGGACTTAACCTTTACGAGCAGTACTTC; CDR3 protein: CASMGLNLYEQYF
V gene: TRBV19; D gene: NA; clone size: many; J gene: TRBJ2-7; CDR3 DNA: TGTGCCAGTAGTGTCCGGGGGATCTACGAGCAGTACTTC; CDR3 protein: CASSVRGIYEQYF
V gene: TRBV7-8; D gene: TRBD2; clone size: NA; J gene: TRBJ2-5; CDR3 DNA: TGTGCCAGCAGCTTAGATCTAGCGGGTTGGGAGACCCAGTACTTC; CDR3 protein: CASSLDLAGWETQYF
V gene: TRBV7-9; D gene: TRBD1; clone size: once; J gene: TRBJ2-5; CDR3 DNA: TGTGCCAGCAGCCCCGGGACAGGGCACTCGAAGACCCAGTACTTC; CDR3 protein: CASSPGTGHSKTQYF
V gene: TRBV7-8; D gene: NA; clone size: once; J gene: TRBJ2-7; CDR3 DNA: TGTGCCAGCAGTTCAGGGCCAGGGAGCTACGAGCAGTACTTC; CDR3 protein: CASSSGPGSYEQYF
V gene: TRBV25-1; D gene: TRBD2; clone size: NA; J gene: TRBJ2-2; CDR3 DNA: TGTGCCAGCAGTGCTAGCGGACGGACCGGGGAGCTGTTTTTT; CDR3 protein: CASSASGRTGELFF
V gene: TRBV28; D gene: NA; clone size: many; J gene: TRBJ2-7; CDR3 DNA: TGTGCCAGCAGCTGGGCAGGGCCCGCACCCGAGCAGTACTTC; CDR3 protein: CASSWAGPAPEQYF
V gene: TRBV6-1; D gene: TRBD2; clone size: NA; J gene: TRBJ2-5; CDR3 DNA: TGTGCCAGCAAGACTAGCGACCCCCAAGAGACCCAGTACTTC; CDR3 protein: CASKTSDPQETQYF
V gene: TRBV12-3/TRBV12-4; D gene: NA; clone size: NA; J gene: TRBJ1-2; CDR3 DNA: TGTGCCAGCAGGGACGGACGGCTCTATGGCTACACCTTC; CDR3 protein: CASRDGRLYGYTF
V gene: TRBV7-9; D gene: TRBD1; clone size: many; J gene: TRBJ2-2; CDR3 DNA: TGTGCCAGCATCCCCCTTCCGGGACAGCACACCGGGGAGCTGTTTTTT; CDR3 protein: CASIPLPGQHTGELFF
V gene: TRBV12-3/TRBV12-4; D gene: NA; clone size: many; J gene: TRBJ1-1; CDR3 DNA: TGTGCCAGCGGTGCAATCAGGGGCACTGAAGCTTTCTTT; CDR3 protein: CASGAIRGTEAFF
V gene: TRBV10-3; D gene: TRBD2; clone size: NA; J gene: TRBJ2-7; CDR3 DNA: TGTGCCATCTCGACTAGCGGGAGGAACGAGCAGTACTTC; CDR3 protein: CAISTSGRNEQYF
V gene: TRBV20-1; D gene: NA; clone size: NA; J gene: TRBJ1-5; CDR3 DNA: TGCAGTCCGGGGGCGGGGGATAGCAATCAGCCCCAGCACTTT; CDR3 protein: CSPGAGDSNQPQHF
V gene: TRBV15; D gene: NA; clone size: few; J gene: TRBJ2-2; CDR3 DNA: TGTGCCACCAGCAGAGTCTTGGGGGAGCTGTTTTTT; CDR3 protein: CATSRVLGELFF
V gene: TRBV2; D gene: TRBD2; clone size: many; J gene: TRBJ2-3; CDR3 DNA: TGTGCCAGCAGTGAAGGAGAACTGGCGGGAGTGAGCACAGATACGCAGTATTTT; CDR3 protein: CASSEGELAGVSTDTQYF
V gene: TRBV18; D gene: NA; clone size: many; J gene: TRBJ1-6; CDR3 DNA: TGTGCCAGCTCACCATCTGGGACAATAAATTCACCCCTCCACTTT; CDR3 protein: CASSPSGTINSPLHF